The 13 T cell receptor beta chains below come from one sample, sequenced in a study of response to subunit inactivated influenza vaccine. TCRdb reprocessed the RT-PCR reads via MiXCR and lists one record per CDR3 protein. The profile covers 150,000 to 200,000 distinct CDR3 sequences, with around 9.9% appearing a single time and about an eighth taken by the ten largest. This specimen consisted of non-naive T cells sorted from PBMCs, obtained around seven weeks after vaccination. These receptors came from a man aged 50 to 60 who received an inactivated influenza vaccine.

The chain is built from TRBV2 and TRBJ1-4; D ambiguous. The CDR3 is 13 residues long. The germline V and J ends were trimmed by 6 bases and 5 bases, with 10 bases remaining between them. CDR1 is SNHLY, CDR2 FYNNEI, per germline. This CDR3 reads CASRTDGNEKLFF. DNA for the CDR3: TGTGCCAGCAGGACGGACGGAAATGAAAAACTGTTTTTT.

The chain employs TRBV4-2 and TRBJ2-7; 8 bases fit TRBD1. Germline V gene lookup returns CDR1 LGHNA and CDR2 YNFKEQ. CDR3 length: 15 residues. After removal of 0 bases from V and 7 bases from J, the junction contained 8 bases not matched to a gene. The CDR3 region has the DNA TGTGCCAGCAGCCAAGAAAGCGGACAGGGAAGGGAGCAGTACTTC. Amino acid sequence: CASSQESGQGREQYF.

The chain couples TRBV4-3 to TRBJ1-2, with 7 bases matching TRBD1. The CDR3 is 12 residues long. The V gene's germline CDR1 is LGHNA and CDR2 YSLEER. The junction had 4 bases not matched to a gene; V was cut back by 4 bases and J by 8 bases. CDR3 DNA sequence: TGCGCCAGCAGCCTCACAGGGGCCGGCTACACCTTC. It encodes CASSLTGAGYTF.

This chain joins TRBV12-3 or TRBV12-4 and TRBJ1-1; a possible D gene is TRBD1 (6 bases). The CDR3 contains 14 residues. Trimming took off 4 bases at V and 1 base at J, with 10 bases between the two ends. CDR3 in amino acids: CASSSRGRNTEAFF. The CDR3 DNA reads as TGTGCCAGCAGTTCCAGGGGAAGGAACACTGAAGCTTTCTTT.

V gene TRBV19 combines with J gene TRBJ1-4; the D is unclear. The CDR3 length is 14 residues. Germline assignment: CDR1 LNHDA and CDR2 SQIVND (reference sequence). Trimming removed 9 bases at V and 5 bases at J, with 16 bases between. The CDR3 bases are TGTGCCAGCACGGAAAGGGTGGGAAATGAAAAACTGTTTTTT. It translates to CASTERVGNEKLFF.

This clonotype was picked up a small number of times. The V call is TRBV2, the J call TRBJ2-7; D gene ambiguous. This CDR3 is built from 12 residues. In germline, CDR1 is SNHLY, CDR2 FYNNEI. V was cut by 7 bases and J by 1 base, with 8 bases left in between. The CDR3 is CASTGPSYEQYF. CDR3 nucleotide sequence: TGTGCCAGCACCGGGCCTTCCTACGAGCAGTACTTC.

In this sample, this clonotype turned up many times. The chain joins TRBV5-1 to TRBJ2-2; D is undetermined. V lost 0 bases and J 5 bases, leaving 5 bases between the germline ends. The CDR3 spans 13 residues. Germline V CDR1 and CDR2: SGHRS, YFSETQ. CDR3 loop: CASSLVMTGELFF. The CDR3 region has the DNA TGCGCCAGCAGCTTGGTGATGACCGGGGAGCTGTTTTTT. The whole variable domain, remainder taken from reference TRBV5-1 and TRBJ2-2, is KAGVTQTPRYLIKTRGQQVTLSCSPISGHRSVSWYQQTPGQGLQFLFEYFSETQRNKGNFPGRFSGRQFSNSRSEMNVSTLELGDSALYLCASSLVMTGELFFGEGSRLTVL.

This clonotype was seen many times. This chain joins TRBV7-2 and TRBJ1-1; no clear D gene. Germline CDR1 reads SGHTA; CDR2 reads FQGNSA. V was shortened by 4 bases and J by 8 bases, with 11 bases between the two germline ends. CDR3 size: 12 residues. The CDR3 region has the DNA TGTGCCAGCAGCTCCCCGTTAGGGGAAGCTTTCTTT. It specifies CASSSPLGEAFF.

This chain links TRBV6-2 or TRBV6-3 with TRBJ2-3; TRBD1 or TRBD2 may be the D gene (5 bases each). The CDR3 extends over 15 amino acids. Germline V lookup: CDR1 MNHEY, CDR2 SVGEGT. V was shortened by 6 bases and J by 4 bases, with 17 bases between the two germline ends. The CDR3 region is CASSYGMVRADTQYF. CDR3 in DNA: TGTGCCAGCAGCTACGGGATGGTCAGGGCAGATACGCAGTATTTT.

This clonotype showed up just once. This could be a read error, since a much larger clone is one nucleotide away. This chain uses TRBV5-1 with TRBJ1-6; D might be TRBD1 (5 bases). Germline V gene sequence: CDR1 SGHRS, CDR2 YFSETQ. V shed 5 bases and J shed 5 bases, with 11 bases lying between them. The CDR3 length is 14 residues. CDR3 in DNA: TGCGCCAGCAGTTACGACAGTGATAATTCACCCCTCCACTTT. The encoded protein is CASSYDSDNSPLHF.

The table lists this clonotype with a few counts. The CDR3 sequence is CASSVALSYNEQFF. The CDR3 DNA is TGTGCCAGCAGCGTAGCTCTGTCCTACAATGAGCAGTTCTTC. The chain carries TRBV9 and TRBJ2-1; D is ambiguous. The CDR3 loop spans 14 amino acids. Trimming took off 0 bases at V and 1 base at J, with 5 bases between the two ends. Per germline, CDR1 SGDLS and CDR2 YYNGEE.

The J gene is TRBJ2-1, the V gene TRBV19, with D possibly being TRBD2 (5 bases). Trimming cost V 9 bases and J 5 bases, with 20 bases left between them. Germline lookup yields CDR1 LNHDA and CDR2 SQIVND (reference sequence). There are 15 residues in the CDR3. This CDR3 is CASRQRGSLHNEQFF. CDR3 coding DNA: TGTGCCAGCCGCCAGCGAGGGAGCCTACACAATGAGCAGTTCTTC.

This clonotype was seen ten or more times. The chain combines TRBV20-1 with TRBJ2-1; 9 nucleotides line up with TRBD2. This CDR3 spans 17 amino acids. The junction had 15 bases not matched to a gene; V was cut back by 5 bases and J by 4 bases. The germline gives CDR1 DFQATT, CDR2 SNEGSKA (reference sequence). The DNA of the CDR3 is TGCAGTGCTGGGGTTACTTCTTTTGCGGGAGGGTACAATGAGCAGTTCTTC. Its protein product is CSAGVTSFAGGYNEQFF.